This T cell receptor beta chain was documented in a study of response to subunit inactivated influenza vaccine. V was shortened by 0 bases and J by 1 base, with 13 bases between the two germline ends. The length of the CDR3 is 17 residues. Germline assignment: CDR1 LGHDT and CDR2 YNNKEL (reference sequence). Each CDR3 protein is one row after TCRdb ran MiXCR on the RT-PCR reads. Of about 540,000 distinct CDR3 sequences listed, around a quarter are singletons. A further study also used this sample, focusing on T cells expressing NK-cell markers. This second study says: UMI-tagged 5'RACE template switching yielded the TCR beta cDNA. An anti-gamma-delta TCR antibody was added in several experiments. It restricted sorting to alpha-beta TCR-expressing T cells. Also leading the CD3+CD56-NKG2C+ fraction in a handful of donors were these clonotypes.

The receptor was derived from a man aged 45 to 65 who received an inactivated influenza vaccine. The source material was CD4+ T cells sorted from PBMCs, sampled 11 to 12 days after vaccination. The genes are TRBV3-1 and TRBJ2-4; no clear D gene. CDR3 nucleotides: TGTGCCAGCAGCCAAGATCGTTGGGATTCGGCCAAAAACATTCAGTACTTC. Protein sequence: CASSQDRWDSAKNIQYF.